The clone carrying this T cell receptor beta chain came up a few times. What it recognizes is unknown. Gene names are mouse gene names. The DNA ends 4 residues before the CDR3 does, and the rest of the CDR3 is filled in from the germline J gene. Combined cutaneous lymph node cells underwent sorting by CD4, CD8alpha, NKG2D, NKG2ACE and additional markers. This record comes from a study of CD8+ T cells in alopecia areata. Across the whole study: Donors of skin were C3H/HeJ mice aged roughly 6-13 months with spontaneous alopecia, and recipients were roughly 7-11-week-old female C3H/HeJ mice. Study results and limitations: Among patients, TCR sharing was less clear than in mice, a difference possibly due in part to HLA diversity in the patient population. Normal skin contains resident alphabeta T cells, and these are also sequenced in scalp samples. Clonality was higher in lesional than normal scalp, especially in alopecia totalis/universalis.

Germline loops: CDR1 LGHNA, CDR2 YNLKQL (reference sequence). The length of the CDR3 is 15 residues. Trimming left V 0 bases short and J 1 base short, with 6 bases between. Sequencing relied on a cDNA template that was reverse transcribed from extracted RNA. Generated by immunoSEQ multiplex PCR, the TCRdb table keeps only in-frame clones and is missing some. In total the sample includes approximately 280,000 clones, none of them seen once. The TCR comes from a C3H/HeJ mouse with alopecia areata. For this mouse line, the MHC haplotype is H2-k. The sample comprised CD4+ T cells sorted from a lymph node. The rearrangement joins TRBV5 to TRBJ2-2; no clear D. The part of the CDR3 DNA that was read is TGTGCCAGCAGCCAAGAACTGTTAAACACCGGG. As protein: CASSQELLNTG. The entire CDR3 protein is CASSQELLNTGQLYF.